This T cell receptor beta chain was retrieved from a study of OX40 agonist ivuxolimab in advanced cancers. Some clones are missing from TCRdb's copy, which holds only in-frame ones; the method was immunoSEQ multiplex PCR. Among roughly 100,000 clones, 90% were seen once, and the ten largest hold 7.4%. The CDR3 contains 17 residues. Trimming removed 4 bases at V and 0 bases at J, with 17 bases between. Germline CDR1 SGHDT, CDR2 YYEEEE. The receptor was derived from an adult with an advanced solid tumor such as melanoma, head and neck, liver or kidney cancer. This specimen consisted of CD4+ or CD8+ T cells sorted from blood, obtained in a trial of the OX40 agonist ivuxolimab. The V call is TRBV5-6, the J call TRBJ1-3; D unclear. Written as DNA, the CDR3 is TGTGCCAGCAGCCTGAGGACTTCCCGGAGCTCTGGAAACACCATATATTTT. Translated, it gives CASSLRTSRSSGNTIYF.